The clone carrying this TCR beta chain was recorded once. The data belong to a study of shared clonotypes between healthy human individuals. Genomic DNA of every subset was divided equally among multiple immunoSEQ plates. In the original workflow: Filtering of immunoSEQ junctional sequences could not match full-length read filtering. Sequencing was performed with immunoSEQ multiplex PCR; in TCRdb, only in-frame clones are kept and a portion is missing. The V and J calls and the clone size are those of that table, but D and trimming were determined from the DNA. Of 1,500,000 or so clones in the sample, less than 99% were seen once. This CDR3 has 15 residues. CDR1 is SQVTM, CDR2 ANQGSEA, per germline. V lost 8 bases and J lost 0, with 19 bases in between. Division of CD4+ cells produced a CD45RA+ naive subset and a CD45RA-negative memory subset.

The specimen was naive CD4+ T cells sorted from blood. Described subset: CD45RA+ positively selected. This sequence was found in a man aged 25 to 40 in good health. The chain links TRBV29-1 to TRBJ1-1; the D gene is possibly TRBD1 (6 bases). The CDR3 coding sequence is TGCAGCTATGATGGACAGTTGGCCATGAACACTGAAGCTTTCTTT. Translation: CSYDGQLAMNTEAFF. Together with reference TRBV29-1 and TRBJ1-1, the CDR3 gives the full variable domain: SAVISQKPSRDICQRGTSLTIQCQVDSQVTMMFWYRQQPGQSLTLIATANQGSEATYESGFVIDKFPISRPNLTFSTLTVSNMSPEDSSIYLCSYDGQLAMNTEAFFGQGTRLTVV.